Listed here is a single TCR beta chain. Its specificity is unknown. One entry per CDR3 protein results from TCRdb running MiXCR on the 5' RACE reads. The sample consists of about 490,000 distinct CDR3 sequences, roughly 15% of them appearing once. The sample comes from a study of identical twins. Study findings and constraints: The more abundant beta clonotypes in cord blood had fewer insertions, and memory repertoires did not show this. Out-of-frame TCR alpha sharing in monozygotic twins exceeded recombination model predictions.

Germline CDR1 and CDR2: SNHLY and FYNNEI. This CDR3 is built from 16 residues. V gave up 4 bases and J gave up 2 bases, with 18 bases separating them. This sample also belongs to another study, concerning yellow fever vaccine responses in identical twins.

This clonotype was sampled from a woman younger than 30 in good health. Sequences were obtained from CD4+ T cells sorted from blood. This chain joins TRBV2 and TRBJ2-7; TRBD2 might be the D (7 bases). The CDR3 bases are TGTGCCAGCAGTGGGGGGCCGGGACTACCCGCCTACGAGCAGTACTTC. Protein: CASSGGPGLPAYEQYF.